The 32 T cell receptor beta chains listed next were all sequenced from one sample in a study of blood T cell repertoires in COVID-19. Data came from immunoSEQ multiplex PCR; TCRdb stores just in-frame clones and leaves some out. The sample has some 140,000 clones; around 85% are singletons. Sequencing was done on a sample of peripheral blood. Every receptor here comes from a man in his 60s with COVID-19, enrolled during active disease.

This sequence joins TRBV28 and TRBJ2-5; the D gene is possibly TRBD2 (6 bases). The CDR3 has 15 residues. Trimming took 1 base from V and 5 from J, leaving 14 bases between them. The germline gives CDR1 MDHEN, CDR2 SYDVKM. The CDR3 loop is CASSLLSGGMETQYF. CDR3 coding DNA: TGTGCCAGCAGTTTATTATCGGGCGGGATGGAGACCCAGTACTTC.

CDR3 residues: CASSGPGGEAYGYTF. CDR3 DNA: TGTGCCAGCAGTGGGCCGGGGGGGGAAGCCTATGGCTACACCTTC. This chain links TRBV28 with TRBJ1-2; TRBD1 might be the D (5 bases). The CDR3 extends over 15 amino acids. CDR1 and CDR2 from the germline V gene are MDHEN and SYDVKM. Trimming stripped 5 bases from V and 4 bases from J, with 17 bases between.

V usage is TRBV27 and J usage is TRBJ1-4, with 7 nucleotides matching TRBD1. In germline, CDR1 is MNHEY, CDR2 SMNVEV (reference sequence). V lost 4 bases to trimming and J lost 15 bases; unmatched junction nucleotides: 17. This CDR3 contains 15 residues. The CDR3 DNA follows: TGTGCCAGCAGTTCGAGGACAGGAGCTTATGCTGTGATGTTTTTT. Translated: CASSSRTGAYAVMFF.

The chain joins TRBV4-3 to TRBJ2-1; D gene uncertain. There are 15 residues in the CDR3. Germline V lookup: CDR1 LGHNA, CDR2 YSLEER. The V gene lost 0 bases and the J gene lost 1 base, with 7 bases spanning the gap. The CDR3 spells CASSQETPSYNEQFF. CDR3 DNA sequence: TGCGCCAGCAGCCAAGAGACTCCGTCCTACAATGAGCAGTTCTTC.

The rearrangement uses TRBV6-2 or TRBV6-3 and TRBJ1-1; D might be TRBD1 (5 bases). The V and J ends lost 2 bases and 1 base respectively, with 17 bases between them. The CDR3 loop spans 17 amino acids. Germline CDR1 reads MNHEY; CDR2 reads SVGEGT. The CDR3 sequence is CASSYRAGPSRNTEAFF. CDR3 DNA: TGTGCCAGCAGTTACAGGGCAGGGCCTAGTCGGAACACTGAAGCTTTCTTT.

The CDR3 nucleotides read TGTGCCAGCAGCTTTAATCCGGGTCCGGTCGGCAATCAGCCCCAGCATTTT. It translates to CASSFNPGPVGNQPQHF. J is TRBJ1-5 and V is TRBV5-8; D is unresolved. The CDR3 length is 17 residues. From germline, CDR1 is SGHTS and CDR2 YDEGEE. Trimming shortened V by 2 bases and J by 2 bases, and 17 bases separated the two germline ends.

V is TRBV18 and J is TRBJ1-2, with 11 bases fitting TRBD1. The CDR3 loop spans 15 amino acids. Per germline, CDR1 KGHSH and CDR2 LQKENI. J was trimmed by 4 bases and V by 3 bases; bases with no gene match: 4. The CDR3 nucleotides are TGTGCCAGCTCACCCGGGGACAGGGGGGGCTATGGCTACACCTTC. As protein: CASSPGDRGGYGYTF.

This clone showed up just once. The genes are TRBV11-2 and TRBJ1-6, with a weak D call TRBD1 (5 bases). The CDR3 has 14 residues. Germline CDR1 and CDR2: SGHAT and FQNNGV. V dropped 8 bases and J dropped 2 bases, with 10 bases sitting between them. Here the CDR3 DNA reads TGTGCCAGCGTAGACAGTACCTATAATTCACCCCTCCACTTT. The encoded protein is CASVDSTYNSPLHF.

Details on this clone: A read error may account for a junction end that differs from germline. The rearrangement joins TRBV7-7 to TRBJ2-3, with 10 bases matching TRBD2. Germline V gives CDR1 SSHAT, CDR2 FNYEAQ (reference sequence). The CDR3 is made up of 15 amino acids. CDR3 coding DNA: TGTGCTAGCAGCTCCGGACTAGCGGCCACAGATACGCAGTATTTT. Protein product: CASSSGLAATDTQYF.

The chain links TRBV27 to TRBJ2-7; D is undetermined. Trimming took 7 bases from V and 7 from J, leaving 20 bases between them. Germline CDR1 is MNHEY and CDR2 is SMNVEV (reference sequence). The CDR3 length is 14 residues. CDR3 sequence: CASIQHRGVREQYF. CDR3 DNA sequence: TGTGCCAGCATTCAGCACCGAGGAGTACGGGAGCAGTACTTC.

V gene TRBV7-2 combines with J gene TRBJ2-1; 8 bases are shared with TRBD2. V lost 0 bases to trimming and J lost 3 bases; unmatched junction nucleotides: 1. Per germline, CDR1 SGHTA and CDR2 FQGNSA. The CDR3 contains 15 residues. In DNA, the CDR3 is TGTGCCAGCAGCTTAGCCCGGGGGGGCTACAATGAGCAGTTCTTC. Amino acids: CASSLARGGYNEQFF. The full variable domain, rest sourced from reference TRBV7-2 and TRBJ2-1, is GAGVSQSPSNKVTEKGKDVELRCDPISGHTALYWYRQSLGQGLEFLIYFQGNSAPDKSGLPSDRFSAERTGGSVSTLTIQRTQQEDSAVYLCASSLARGGYNEQFFGPGTRLTVL.

The chain employs TRBV5-1 and TRBJ2-5, with D possibly TRBD1 on 7 matching bases. Looked up from germline, CDR1 is SGHRS and CDR2 is YFSETQ. This CDR3 has 16 amino acids. Trimming took off 0 bases at V and 1 base at J, with 13 bases between the two ends. The CDR3 DNA reads as TGCGCCAGCAGCTTGGCCAGCAGGGGGGCCCAAGAGACCCAGTACTTC. It codes for CASSLASRGAQETQYF.

The V call is TRBV7-2, the J call TRBJ2-3, with 14 bases aligning to TRBD2. The V segment lost 5 bases and the J segment 4 bases; nucleotides outside the gene matches: 8. The CDR3 contains 17 residues. From germline, CDR1 is SGHTA and CDR2 FQGNSA. The CDR3 DNA is TGTGCCAGCAGCCCCCAGACTAGCGGGGGGGCGGCAGATACGCAGTATTTT. Its protein is CASSPQTSGGAADTQYF.

The chain couples TRBV9 to TRBJ1-1, with a possible D match to TRBD1 (5 bases). Germline CDR1 is SGDLS and CDR2 is YYNGEE. CDR3 length: 14 amino acids. The germline V and J ends were trimmed by 1 base and 7 bases, with 14 bases remaining between them. Here the CDR3 reads CASSVLTRGSEAFF. The CDR3 DNA is TGTGCCAGCAGCGTATTAACACGGGGGAGTGAAGCTTTCTTT.

This chain joins TRBV7-4 and TRBJ1-5; tentative D call: TRBD1 (5 bases). Germline loops: CDR1 SGHVT, CDR2 SQSDAQ. V was shortened by 1 base and J by 3 bases, with 7 bases between the two germline ends. The CDR3 loop spans 14 amino acids. In DNA form, the CDR3 reads TGTGCCAGCAGCTTAGGGGGCTTCAATCAGCCCCAGCATTTT. It specifies CASSLGGFNQPQHF.

This clone has a handful of counts. CDR3 DNA: TGCGCCAGCGCAAACAGGTTACAAGAGACCCAGTACTTC. This sequence encodes CASANRLQETQYF. The V and J genes are TRBV4-3 and TRBJ2-5, with a tentative D call TRBD1 (5 bases). The germline V gene encodes CDR1 LGHNA and CDR2 YSLEER. The CDR3 is 13 amino acids. Deletions cut 8 bases from V and 2 bases from J, with 12 bases between.

The V gene is TRBV6-1, the J gene TRBJ2-7; D perhaps matches TRBD1 (6 bases). Per germline, CDR1 MNHNS and CDR2 SASEGT. Trimming took 3 bases from V and 2 from J, leaving 17 bases between them. The CDR3 sequence is 16 residues long. The chain's CDR3 is CASSEERGQGTYEQYF. In DNA, the CDR3 is TGTGCCAGCAGTGAGGAGAGGGGACAAGGGACCTACGAGCAGTACTTC.

The CDR3 is CASSTQNRAGANVLTF. The CDR3 nucleotides read TGTGCCAGCAGCACCCAAAACAGGGCTGGGGCCAACGTCCTGACTTTC. The rearrangement joins TRBV9 to TRBJ2-6, with TRBD1 as a possible D gene (6 bases). Germline V gives CDR1 SGDLS, CDR2 YYNGEE. V was cut by 4 bases and J by 2 bases, with 13 bases left in between. The CDR3 contains 16 residues.

About this clone: Other DNA sequences within the sample encode an identical CDR3. This chain links TRBV19 with TRBJ2-6, with D unclear. Germline CDR1 reads LNHDA; CDR2 reads SQIVND (reference sequence). This CDR3 is 14 amino acids long. V was shortened by 3 bases and J by 1 base, with 4 bases between the two germline ends. CDR3 protein: CASSILSGANVLTF. The CDR3 DNA sequence: TGTGCCAGTAGTATTCTGTCTGGGGCCAACGTCCTGACTTTC. The full variable domain, with the rest looked up from reference TRBV19 and TRBJ2-6, is DGGITQSPKYLFRKEGQNVTLSCEQNLNHDAMYWYRQDPGQGLRLIYYSQIVNDFQKGDIAEGYSVSREKKESFPLTVTSAQKNPTAFYLCASSILSGANVLTFGAGSRLTVL.

This clone turned up a few times. The sample has other DNA sequences that encode this CDR3 too. The chain recombines TRBV3-1 (or the pseudogene TRBV3-2) with TRBJ1-1; tentatively, D is TRBD1 (6 bases). Germline assignment: CDR1 LGHDT and CDR2 YNNKEL (reference sequence). V lost 4 bases and J lost 0, with 9 bases in between. The CDR3 has 14 amino acids. CDR3 sequence reads: CASSPRDMNTEAFF. Written as DNA, the CDR3 is TGTGCCAGCAGCCCCAGGGACATGAACACTGAAGCTTTCTTT.

The chain recombines TRBV7-2 with TRBJ1-2; no clear D. The CDR3 is made up of 14 amino acids. V lost 1 base and J lost 4, with 10 bases in between. Germline-derived CDR1 and CDR2 are SGHTA and FQGNSA. CDR3 in amino acids: CASSLDGPPYGYTF. CDR3 coding DNA: TGTGCCAGCAGCTTAGATGGCCCACCCTATGGCTACACCTTC.

The V and J genes are TRBV15 and TRBJ1-5; D is unresolved. Germline assignment: CDR1 LNHNV and CDR2 YYDKDF (reference sequence). This CDR3 has 13 amino acids. V was shortened by 0 bases and J by 9 bases, with 9 bases between the two germline ends. The CDR3 loop reads CATSREFSMPQHF. CDR3 nucleotide sequence: TGTGCCACCAGCAGAGAATTTAGTATGCCCCAGCATTTT.

V gene TRBV30 combines with J gene TRBJ1-4; a possible D gene is TRBD1 (6 bases). V shed 0 bases and J shed 10 bases, with 15 bases lying between them. This CDR3 is 14 amino acids long. Germline V gives CDR1 GTSNPN, CDR2 SVGIG (reference sequence). CDR3 DNA: TGTGCCTGGAGTGTACATACAGTAGGGGGAAAACTGTTTTTT. Its protein is CAWSVHTVGGKLFF. Complete variable domain (other parts from reference TRBV30 and TRBJ1-4): SQTIHQWPATLVQPVGSPLSLECTVEGTSNPNLYWYRQAAGRGLQLLFYSVGIGQISSEVPQNLSASRPQDRQFILSSKKLLLSDSGFYLCAWSVHTVGGKLFFGSGTQLSVL.

The V gene is TRBV6-5, the J gene TRBJ1-2, with unresolved D. CDR3 size: 14 residues. Trimming removed 6 bases from V and 2 bases from J, with 13 bases in between. Germline V gives CDR1 MNHEY, CDR2 SVGAGI. The CDR3 DNA reads TGTGCCAGCAGACCCGACTTTGCGAACTATGGCTACACCTTC. Translated, it gives CASRPDFANYGYTF.

This clone was seen just once. The chain joins TRBV12-3 or TRBV12-4 to TRBJ1-1; D remains unclear. Trimming shortened V by 5 bases and J by 0 bases, and 4 bases separated the two germline ends. The CDR3 length is 12 residues. The CDR3 loop is CASSPLNTEAFF. CDR3 coding DNA: TGTGCCAGCAGTCCATTGAACACTGAAGCTTTCTTT.

V gene TRBV19 combines with J gene TRBJ2-3; D is possibly TRBD2 (6 bases). V was clipped by 5 bases and J by 1 base, with 16 bases between them. The CDR3 covers 16 residues. CDR1 LNHDA and CDR2 SQIVND come from the germline V gene (reference sequence). The CDR3 region has the DNA TGTGCCAGTAGTTCCCAACCACTAGCCGGCACAGATACGCAGTATTTT. Its translation: CASSSQPLAGTDTQYF.

This chain uses TRBV19 with TRBJ1-2; D possibly corresponds to TRBD1 (6 bases). Germline V gives CDR1 LNHDA, CDR2 SQIVND (reference sequence). V was clipped by 7 bases and J by 2 bases, with 8 bases between them. This CDR3 has 12 amino acids. The chain's CDR3 is CASNRENYGYTF. As DNA, the CDR3 is TGTGCCAGTAACAGGGAGAACTATGGCTACACCTTC.

The sample holds a few counts of this clone. The rearrangement links TRBV6-2 or TRBV6-3 to TRBJ2-7; the match to TRBD1 covers 7 bases. Per germline, CDR1 MNHEY and CDR2 SVGEGT. The CDR3 is made up of 13 amino acids. V gave up 5 bases and J gave up 6 bases; unmatched junction bases: 7. Written as DNA, the CDR3 is TGTGCCAGCAGTCAACAGGGGCTCTTCGAGCAGTACTTC. Residues: CASSQQGLFEQYF.

J is TRBJ2-7 and V is TRBV3-1 (or the pseudogene TRBV3-2); 7 bases align to TRBD1. The germline CDR1 and CDR2 sequences are LGHDT and YNNKEL (reference sequence). V dropped 4 bases and J dropped 6; count of bases not matched to a gene: 9. This CDR3 comprises 14 residues. CDR3 coding DNA: TGTGCCAGCAGCCGAGAGCACAGGGGCTCCGAGCAGTACTTC. Its protein is CASSREHRGSEQYF.

The V call is TRBV28, the J call TRBJ1-5; 7 bases fit TRBD1. The ends lost 8 bases at V and 1 base at J; junction bases unmatched: 5. The CDR3 sequence is 14 residues long. Germline V gene lookup returns CDR1 MDHEN and CDR2 SYDVKM. CDR3: CASVRGQSNQPQHF. In nucleotides, the CDR3 is TGTGCCAGCGTAAGGGGGCAGAGCAATCAGCCCCAGCATTTT.

The V call is TRBV4-2, the J call TRBJ1-5, with D perhaps matching TRBD1 (5 bases). CDR1 LGHNA and CDR2 YNFKEQ come from the germline V gene. The V end was cut by 4 bases, the J end by 4 bases, with 14 bases between. This CDR3 is 15 amino acids long. CDR3 in DNA: TGTGCCAGCAGCCCGACCAGGGCCGCAAATCAGCCCCAGCATTTT. It is translated as CASSPTRAANQPQHF.

In this sample, this clone turned up once. This chain joins TRBV6-6 and TRBJ1-6; D is perhaps TRBD1 (5 bases). Deletions cut 11 bases from V and 7 bases from J, with 15 bases between. The CDR3 has 13 residues. Germline values: CDR1 MNHNY, CDR2 SVGAGI (reference sequence). In nucleotides, the CDR3 is TGTGCCGGACACACTGGGAACAATTCACCCCTCCACTTT. It encodes CAGHTGNNSPLHF.